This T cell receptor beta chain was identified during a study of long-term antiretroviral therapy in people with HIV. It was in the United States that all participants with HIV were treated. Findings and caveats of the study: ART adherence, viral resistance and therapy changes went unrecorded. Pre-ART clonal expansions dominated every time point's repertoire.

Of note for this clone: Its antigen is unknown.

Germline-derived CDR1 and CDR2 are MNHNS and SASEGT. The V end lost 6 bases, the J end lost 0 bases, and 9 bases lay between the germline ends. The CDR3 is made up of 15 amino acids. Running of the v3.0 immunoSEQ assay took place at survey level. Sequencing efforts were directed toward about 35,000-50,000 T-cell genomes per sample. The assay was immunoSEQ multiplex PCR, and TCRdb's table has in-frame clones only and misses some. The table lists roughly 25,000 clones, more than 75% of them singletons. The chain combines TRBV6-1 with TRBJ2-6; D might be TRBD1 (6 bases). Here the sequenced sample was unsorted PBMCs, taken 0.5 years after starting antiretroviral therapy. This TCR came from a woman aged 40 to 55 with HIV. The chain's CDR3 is CASSAQGSGANVLTF. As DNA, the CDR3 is TGTGCCAGCAGCGCACAGGGCTCTGGGGCCAACGTCCTGACTTTC.